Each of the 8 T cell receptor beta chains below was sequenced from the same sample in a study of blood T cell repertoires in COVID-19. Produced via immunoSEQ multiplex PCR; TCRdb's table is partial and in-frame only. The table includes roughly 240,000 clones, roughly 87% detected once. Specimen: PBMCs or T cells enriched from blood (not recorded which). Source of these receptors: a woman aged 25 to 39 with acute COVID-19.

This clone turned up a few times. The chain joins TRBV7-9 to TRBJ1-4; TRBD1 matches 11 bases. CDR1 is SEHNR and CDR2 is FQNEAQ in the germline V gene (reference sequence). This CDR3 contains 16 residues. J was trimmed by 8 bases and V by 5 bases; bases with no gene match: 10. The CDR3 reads CASSPSDRGHREKLFF. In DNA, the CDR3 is TGTGCCAGCAGCCCTTCGGACAGGGGGCATCGCGAAAAACTGTTTTTT. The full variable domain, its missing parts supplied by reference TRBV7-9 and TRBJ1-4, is DTGVSQNPRHKITKRGQNVTFRCDPISEHNRLYWYRQTLGQGPEFLTYFQNEAQLEKSRLLSDRFSAERPKGSFSTLEIQRTEQGDSAMYLCASSPSDRGHREKLFFGSGTQLSVL.

CDR3: CSLQGMNTEAFF. In DNA, the CDR3 is TGCAGCTTACAGGGGATGAACACTGAAGCTTTCTTT. The V call is TRBV29-1, the J call TRBJ1-1, with 7 positions matching TRBD1. The V and J ends lost 8 bases and 0 bases, in that order; junction bases with no gene match: 3. CDR1 is SQVTM and CDR2 is ANQGSEA in the germline V gene. The CDR3 contains 12 residues.

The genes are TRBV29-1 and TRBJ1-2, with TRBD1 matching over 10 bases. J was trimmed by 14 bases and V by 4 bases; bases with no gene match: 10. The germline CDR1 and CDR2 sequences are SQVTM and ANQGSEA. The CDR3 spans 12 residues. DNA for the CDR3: TGCAGCGTTGCCGGGACAGGGGCCCTAGGGACCTTC. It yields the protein CSVAGTGALGTF.

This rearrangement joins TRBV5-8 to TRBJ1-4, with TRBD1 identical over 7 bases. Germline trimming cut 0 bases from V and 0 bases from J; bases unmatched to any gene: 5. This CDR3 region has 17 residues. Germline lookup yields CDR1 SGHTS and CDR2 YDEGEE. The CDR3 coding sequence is TGTGCCAGCAGCTTGGACAGGGGACGGGCAACTAATGAAAAACTGTTTTTT. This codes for CASSLDRGRATNEKLFF.

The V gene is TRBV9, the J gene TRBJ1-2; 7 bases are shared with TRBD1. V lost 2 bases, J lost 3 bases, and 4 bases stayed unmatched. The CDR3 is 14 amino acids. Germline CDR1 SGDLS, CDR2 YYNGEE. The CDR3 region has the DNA TGTGCCAGCAGCGTCTCTGACAGGGACTATGGCTACACCTTC. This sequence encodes CASSVSDRDYGYTF.

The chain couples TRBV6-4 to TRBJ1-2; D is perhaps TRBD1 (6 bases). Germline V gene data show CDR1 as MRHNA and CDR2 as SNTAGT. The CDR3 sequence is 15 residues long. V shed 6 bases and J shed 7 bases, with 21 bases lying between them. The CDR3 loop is CASSPLQGAVSGYTF. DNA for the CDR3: TGTGCCAGCAGCCCACTACAGGGAGCGGTGAGTGGCTACACCTTC.

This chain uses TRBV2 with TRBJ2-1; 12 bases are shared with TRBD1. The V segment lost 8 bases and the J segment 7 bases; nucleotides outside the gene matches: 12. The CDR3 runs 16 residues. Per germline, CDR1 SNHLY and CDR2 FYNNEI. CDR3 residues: CASAAPPGQGANEQFF. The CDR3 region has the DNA TGTGCCAGCGCCGCCCCGCCGGGACAGGGGGCAAATGAGCAGTTCTTC.

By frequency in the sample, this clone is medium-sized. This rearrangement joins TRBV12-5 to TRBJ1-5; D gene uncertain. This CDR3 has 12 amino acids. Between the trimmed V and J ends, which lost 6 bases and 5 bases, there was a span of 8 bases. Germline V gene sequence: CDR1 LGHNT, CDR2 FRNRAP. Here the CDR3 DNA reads TGTGCTAGTGGGTCCGAGTATCAGCCCCAGCATTTT. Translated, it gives CASGSEYQPQHF.